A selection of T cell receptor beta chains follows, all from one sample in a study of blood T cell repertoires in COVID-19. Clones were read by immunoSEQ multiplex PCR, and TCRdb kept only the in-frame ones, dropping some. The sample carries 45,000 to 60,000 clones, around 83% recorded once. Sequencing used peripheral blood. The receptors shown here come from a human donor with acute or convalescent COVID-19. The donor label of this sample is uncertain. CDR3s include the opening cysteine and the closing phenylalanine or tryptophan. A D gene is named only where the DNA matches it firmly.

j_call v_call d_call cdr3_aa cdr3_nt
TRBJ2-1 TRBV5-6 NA CASSVGQGYNEQFF TGTGCCAGCAGCGTAGGTCAGGGATACAATGAGCAGTTCTTC
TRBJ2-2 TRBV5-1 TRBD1 CASSYGQGEYTGELFF TGCGCCAGCAGCTACGGACAGGGGGAGTACACCGGGGAGCTGTTTTTT
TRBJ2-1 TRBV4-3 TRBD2 CASSQDLGAGGYNEQFF TGCGCCAGCAGCCAAGATCTAGGCGCGGGGGGGTACAATGAGCAGTTCTTC
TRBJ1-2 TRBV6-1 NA CASSEEYRVMDYTF TGTGCCAGCAGTGAAGAGTACAGGGTAATGGACTACACCTTC
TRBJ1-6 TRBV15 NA CATSRQGNSPLHF TGTGCCACCAGCAGACAGGGTAATTCACCCCTCCACTTT
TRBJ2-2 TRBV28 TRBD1 CASTSLDRGFTGELFF TGTGCCAGCACCTCCTTGGACAGGGGGTTTACCGGGGAGCTGTTTTTT
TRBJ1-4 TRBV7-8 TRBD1 CASSLVFGTGAYATNEKLFF TGTGCCAGCAGCTTAGTATTCGGGACAGGGGCCTATGCAACTAATGAAAAACTGTTTTTT
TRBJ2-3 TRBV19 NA CASSRGGGYTDTQYF TGTGCCAGTAGTCGAGGGGGGGGGTACACAGATACGCAGTATTTT
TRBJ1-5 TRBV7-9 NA CASSRSSGTGNQPQHF TGTGCCAGCAGCCGATCGTCCGGGACTGGCAATCAGCCCCAGCATTTT
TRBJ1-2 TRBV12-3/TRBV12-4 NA CASSLTGNYGYTF TGTGCCAGCAGTCTGACGGGGAACTATGGCTACACCTTC
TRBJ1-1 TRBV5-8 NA CASSWTENTEAFF TGTGCCAGCAGCTGGACAGAGAACACTGAAGCTTTCTTT
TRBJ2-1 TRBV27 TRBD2 CASPPTSGGAYEQFF TGTGCCAGCCCTCCAACTAGCGGGGGGGCCTATGAGCAGTTCTTC
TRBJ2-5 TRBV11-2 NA CASSRDGTGGETQYF TGTGCCAGCAGCAGGGACGGCACCGGGGGAGAGACCCAGTACTTC
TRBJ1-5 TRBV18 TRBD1 CASSRISAATGVQPQHF TGTGCCAGCTCACGGATATCCGCGGCGACAGGGGTTCAGCCCCAGCATTTT